This T cell receptor (beta chain) originates from a study of blood T cell repertoires in COVID-19. About the study: From T cells, B-cell-depleted T cells, or PBMCs came the material, which was cDNA or gDNA.

As handled by the study authors: Nucleated cell number was recorded as an estimate derived from reference gene primer amplification. TCRdb's table, derived via immunoSEQ multiplex PCR, lists solely in-frame clones and lacks some. V and J calls and clone size are those listed in that table; D and trimming were worked out from the DNA. The table includes approximately 270,000 clones, roughly 83% detected once. This CDR3 has 14 residues. Trimming removed 1 base at V and 8 bases at J, with 12 bases between. Germline values: CDR1 SGHKS, CDR2 YYEKEE (reference sequence). This chain uses TRBV5-5 with TRBJ1-4; D is undetermined. Sequences were obtained from peripheral blood. This clonotype was sampled from a man older than 75 with acute or convalescent COVID-19. The CDR3 loop reads CASSLRQAGEKLFF. Here the CDR3 DNA reads TGTGCCAGCAGCTTGAGGCAGGCGGGGGAAAAACTGTTTTTT.